These T cell receptor beta chains were read from a single sample in a study of response to subunit inactivated influenza vaccine. MiXCR, run by TCRdb on the RT-PCR reads, gives a single entry per CDR3 protein. The data show about 580,000 distinct CDR3 sequences, 12% to 15% seen once. The sequenced sample was PBMCs from blood, obtained 12 days after vaccination. The receptors come from a man aged 45 to 65 who received an inactivated influenza vaccine. The CDR3 runs from the conserved cysteine through the conserved F or W. The order of the fields is D gene, clone size, V gene, J gene, CDR3 DNA, CDR3 protein. A D gene is named only where the DNA matches it firmly. Rows may omit the clone size; those that give it use once, few, many or a size class.

D: TRBD1
size: NA
V: TRBV18
J: TRBJ1-2
DNA: TGTGCCAGCTCATCCCGACAGGGGCTGCACTATGGCTACACCTTC
CDR3: CASSSRQGLHYGYTF

D: TRBD2
size: NA
V: TRBV4-2
J: TRBJ2-1
DNA: TGTGCCATGGGGATTAATTCTGGGACTAGCGATAACAATGAGCAGTTCTTC
CDR3: CAMGINSGTSDNNEQFF

D: NA
size: NA
V: TRBV6-5
J: TRBJ2-7
DNA: TGTGCCAGCAGTTACTCGTCACGGAGCTCCTACGAGCAGTACTTC
CDR3: CASSYSSRSSYEQYF

D: TRBD1
size: few
V: TRBV7-8
J: TRBJ2-7
DNA: TGTGCCAGCAGCTCGATACAGGGGCTGGCCTACGAGCAGTACTTC
CDR3: CASSSIQGLAYEQYF

D: NA
size: many
V: TRBV5-1
J: TRBJ2-7
DNA: TGCGCCAGCAGCTTGGCTTCCGGGAGAGGCTACGAGCAGTACTTC
CDR3: CASSLASGRGYEQYF

D: NA
size: few
V: TRBV24-1
J: TRBJ2-1
DNA: TGTGCCACCAGTAAAGGGGCCTCCTACAATGAGCAGTTCTTC
CDR3: CATSKGASYNEQFF

D: NA
size: many
V: TRBV28
J: TRBJ2-7
DNA: TGTGCCAGCAGTTTTACCCTTAGAGGCCTCTCCTACGAGCAGTACTTC
CDR3: CASSFTLRGLSYEQYF

D: TRBD2
size: NA
V: TRBV5-1
J: TRBJ2-2
DNA: TGCGCCAGCAGCCTGGGGACTAGCGGGATCGACGTCAGCGGGGAGCTGTTTTTT
CDR3: CASSLGTSGIDVSGELFF

D: NA
size: few
V: TRBV6-2/TRBV6-3
J: TRBJ2-3
DNA: TGTGCCAGCAGTTACTCTGGGTCCGACACAGATACGCAGTATTTT
CDR3: CASSYSGSDTDTQYF

D: NA
size: NA
V: TRBV6-1
J: TRBJ2-2
DNA: TGTGCCAGCAGTCTCGGAGTGGGGGCGAGCACCGGGGAGCTGTTTTTT
CDR3: CASSLGVGASTGELFF

D: NA
size: NA
V: TRBV7-8
J: TRBJ2-1
DNA: TGTGCCAGCAGCTTAGTCCGGACAGAGTCCTACAATGAGCAGTTCTTC
CDR3: CASSLVRTESYNEQFF

D: NA
size: NA
V: TRBV10-3
J: TRBJ1-1
DNA: TGTGCCATCAGTGAGCTGGGTGGGACTGAAGCTTTCTTT
CDR3: CAISELGGTEAFF

D: NA
size: NA
V: TRBV20-1
J: TRBJ2-6
DNA: TGCAGTGCTAGGGGGACGGAGACTGGGGCCAACGTCCTGACTTTC
CDR3: CSARGTETGANVLTF

D: NA
size: few
V: TRBV28
J: TRBJ2-1
DNA: TGTGCCAGCAGTTTGCGCTTAAGGAGCTCCTACAATGAGCAGTTCTTC
CDR3: CASSLRLRSSYNEQFF

D: NA
size: few
V: TRBV28
J: TRBJ2-2
DNA: TGTGCCAGCAGCCCACCCCGGGCTTGGGGACCCGGGGAGCTGTTTTTT
CDR3: CASSPPRAWGPGELFF

D: NA
size: many
V: TRBV5-1
J: TRBJ2-3
DNA: TGCGCCAGCAGCTCAACGTGGGGAGCCACAGATACGCAGTATTTT
CDR3: CASSSTWGATDTQYF

D: TRBD1
size: NA
V: TRBV12-3/TRBV12-4
J: TRBJ2-1
DNA: TGTGCCAGCAGTGGACGGACAGGGCACCATGAGCAGTTCTTC
CDR3: CASSGRTGHHEQFF

D: NA
size: NA
V: TRBV29-1
J: TRBJ2-5
DNA: TGCAGCGTCACAGAACAAGAGACCCAGTACTTC
CDR3: CSVTEQETQYF